This T cell receptor beta chain was recorded in a study of cytomegalovirus exposure and HLA in healthy donors. Regarding the study as a whole: In a later analysis, HLA-C alleles had the fewest associated TCRs, DRB1 alleles the most. What TCR beta sequences reportedly achieved was accurate prediction of HLA-A and HLA-B alleles in most subjects. Within the data, a cluster of highly shared sequence variants was likely a sequencing artifact.

Turning to this clone: Antigen: not known.

The germline V gene encodes CDR1 MDHEN and CDR2 SYDVKM. The CDR3 is 14 residues long. The V and J ends lost 6 bases and 1 base respectively, with 9 bases between them. 60 Vbeta and 13 Jbeta primers were used in PCR. TCRdb keeps only in-frame clones here, not all; method: immunoSEQ multiplex PCR. This table has around 140,000 clones, around 70% appearing once. This TCR was recovered from a woman in her fifties or sixties in good health and CMV-seropositive. This chain connects TRBV28 to TRBJ2-2; TRBD2 is a possible D gene (6 bases). Sequences were obtained from PBMCs. The CDR3 is CASRGTLNTGELFF. The CDR3 nucleotides read TGTGCCAGCAGGGGGACTTTGAACACCGGGGAGCTGTTTTTT.